The clone carrying this TCR beta chain was seen more than once but under ten times. Antigen unknown. The trim removed 3 bases at V and 7 bases at J, leaving 9 bases unmatched. Germline assignment: CDR1 SQVTM and CDR2 ANQGSEA. The CDR3 runs to 14 residues. This entry comes from a study of blood T cells in healthy people across ages. Whole-study results and caveats: In older individuals, TCR beta diversity per million T cells was lower, falling roughly linearly with age.

A second PCR of about 6 to 12 cycles used a sample-barcoded 5' primer and a J-beta primer mix. TCRdb re-analysed the 5' RACE reads in MiXCR, keeping a single row per CDR3 protein. This repertoire shows about 1.5 million distinct CDR3 sequences, approximately 39% found once; its top ten account for just over 4%. This TCR came from a woman under 30 in good health. The sample comprised blood. This rearrangement joins TRBV29-1 to TRBJ2-3, with 8 bases fitting TRBD2. CDR3 in amino acids: CSVEGTRDQNTQYF. CDR3 DNA: TGCAGCGTTGAGGGGACTAGGGACCAGAATACGCAGTATTTT.